The rows below give T cell receptor beta chains drawn from one sample of a study of blood T cells in healthy people across ages. TCRdb analysed the 5' RACE reads with MiXCR anew, one entry per CDR3 protein. The sample yields around 800,000 distinct CDR3 sequences, about a quarter seen once. The same specimen was also included in a second study, on T cells of mothers and their children.

The sequencing sample was made of blood. These receptors were obtained from a boy younger than 18 in good health. Each CDR3 is given without its conserved first and last residue. The D gene is left open where the match is weak.

j_call: TRBJ1-5; v_call: TRBV4-2; d_call: NA; cdr3_aa: ASSQDVGAGGANQPQH
j_call: TRBJ2-7; v_call: TRBV7-7; d_call: NA; cdr3_aa: ASSPTESSYEQY
j_call: TRBJ1-1; v_call: TRBV7-6; d_call: TRBD1; cdr3_aa: ASSADRMNTEAF
j_call: TRBJ2-5; v_call: TRBV10-3; d_call: NA; cdr3_aa: AMGGSLQETQY
j_call: TRBJ2-7; v_call: TRBV5-1; d_call: TRBD2; cdr3_aa: ASSLEGTSGTPYEQY
j_call: TRBJ1-2; v_call: TRBV7-9; d_call: NA; cdr3_aa: ASSSHTGSYGYT
j_call: TRBJ1-3; v_call: TRBV4-1; d_call: NA; cdr3_aa: AGSKVAGNTIY
j_call: TRBJ1-5; v_call: TRBV7-9; d_call: NA; cdr3_aa: ASTAGSQPQH
j_call: TRBJ2-6; v_call: TRBV5-1; d_call: NA; cdr3_aa: ASIPAGHSGANVLT
j_call: TRBJ2-7; v_call: TRBV20-1; d_call: NA; cdr3_aa: SARDLPGSAYEQY
j_call: NA; v_call: TRBV6-6; d_call: TRBD1; cdr3_aa: ASRPLTGGNEQF
j_call: TRBJ2-4; v_call: TRBV20-1; d_call: TRBD1; cdr3_aa: SAGPGQGKNIQY
j_call: TRBJ1-2; v_call: TRBV29-1; d_call: TRBD1; cdr3_aa: SVSPQGLGYT
j_call: TRBJ1-4; v_call: TRBV7-2; d_call: NA; cdr3_aa: ASSLSILRGEKLF
j_call: TRBJ2-5; v_call: TRBV2; d_call: NA; cdr3_aa: ASSDTGSGQETQY
j_call: TRBJ2-5; v_call: TRBV29-1; d_call: NA; cdr3_aa: SVEEPDKETQY
j_call: TRBJ1-5; v_call: TRBV6-6; d_call: NA; cdr3_aa: ASSYGLSYSNQPQH
j_call: TRBJ2-3; v_call: TRBV12-3/TRBV12-4; d_call: TRBD2; cdr3_aa: ASSPGTSGGWLADTQY
j_call: TRBJ1-4; v_call: TRBV5-1; d_call: NA; cdr3_aa: ASSRSRGQNEKLF
j_call: TRBJ2-3; v_call: TRBV30; d_call: NA; cdr3_aa: AWTTGTSTDTQY
j_call: TRBJ1-1; v_call: TRBV20-1; d_call: NA; cdr3_aa: SARVQGGTEAF
j_call: TRBJ2-5; v_call: TRBV11-2; d_call: TRBD2; cdr3_aa: ASSPMGGGVQETQY
j_call: TRBJ2-4; v_call: TRBV5-1; d_call: TRBD2; cdr3_aa: ASSARTSGVKNIQY
j_call: TRBJ1-2; v_call: TRBV6-5; d_call: NA; cdr3_aa: ASSYGQVSNYGYT
j_call: TRBJ1-2; v_call: TRBV5-6; d_call: NA; cdr3_aa: ATFPRLPGGYGYT
j_call: TRBJ2-7; v_call: TRBV4-1; d_call: NA; cdr3_aa: ASSQGLTLVGSYEQY
j_call: TRBJ1-2; v_call: TRBV5-5; d_call: NA; cdr3_aa: ASSLGDSGYT
j_call: TRBJ2-5; v_call: TRBV6-5; d_call: NA; cdr3_aa: ASSYRGTETQY
j_call: NA; v_call: TRBV11-3; d_call: NA; cdr3_aa: ASSLEFAGNNEQF
j_call: TRBJ1-2; v_call: TRBV16; d_call: TRBD1; cdr3_aa: ASSPRTGPGSGYT
j_call: TRBJ2-5; v_call: TRBV5-1; d_call: NA; cdr3_aa: ASRVVGVQETQY
j_call: TRBJ2-3; v_call: TRBV27; d_call: NA; cdr3_aa: ASSFWPDTQY
j_call: TRBJ1-1; v_call: TRBV6-5; d_call: TRBD1; cdr3_aa: ASSYGSFGTATNTEAF
j_call: TRBJ2-5; v_call: TRBV20-1; d_call: NA; cdr3_aa: SARTGNALEQETQY
j_call: TRBJ1-4; v_call: TRBV9; d_call: NA; cdr3_aa: ASSVGGTNEKLF
j_call: TRBJ2-2; v_call: TRBV4-1; d_call: NA; cdr3_aa: ASSQGVAVTGELF
j_call: TRBJ2-5; v_call: TRBV7-9; d_call: NA; cdr3_aa: ASSRLGGGETQY
j_call: TRBJ1-1; v_call: TRBV5-1; d_call: NA; cdr3_aa: ASSWNWENTEAF
j_call: NA; v_call: TRBV7-9; d_call: NA; cdr3_aa: ASNVAPSYEQY
j_call: NA; v_call: TRBV20-1; d_call: NA; cdr3_aa: SAPYPGPYEQY
j_call: TRBJ2-6; v_call: TRBV12-3/TRBV12-4; d_call: TRBD1; cdr3_aa: ASSLARGQAFGANVLT
j_call: TRBJ2-7; v_call: TRBV5-1; d_call: NA; cdr3_aa: ASSLRTTGYEQY
j_call: TRBJ2-5; v_call: TRBV11-2; d_call: TRBD2; cdr3_aa: VSSLGGTSGGQETQY
j_call: TRBJ2-3; v_call: TRBV4-1; d_call: NA; cdr3_aa: ASSQGLSPDTQY
j_call: TRBJ1-1; v_call: TRBV19; d_call: NA; cdr3_aa: ASTIGTLTEAF
j_call: TRBJ1-1; v_call: TRBV10-3; d_call: NA; cdr3_aa: AISKRNTKAF
j_call: NA; v_call: TRBV7-3; d_call: NA; cdr3_aa: ASSGQPNEQF
j_call: TRBJ2-3; v_call: TRBV29-1; d_call: TRBD2; cdr3_aa: SCYTSGRDTQY
j_call: TRBJ2-3; v_call: TRBV6-1; d_call: NA; cdr3_aa: ASRAGHVFLA
j_call: TRBJ1-2; v_call: TRBV29-1; d_call: NA; cdr3_aa: SALDGDGYT
j_call: TRBJ1-5; v_call: TRBV12-3/TRBV12-4; d_call: NA; cdr3_aa: ASGGHLSNQPQH
j_call: TRBJ1-1; v_call: TRBV20-1; d_call: NA; cdr3_aa: SASMAGIPLNTEAF